This TCR beta chain is from a study of vaccination and CD4 T cells after COVID-19. Findings of the study overall: 304 of 307 vaccine-specific clones from convalescent patients were spike mono-reactive.

A word on this clonotype: Its antigen is unknown.

The Oncomine TCR Beta short-read assay was what sequenced the DNA obtained from cultured CD4+ T cells. MiXCR, applied by TCRdb to the PCR reads, yields one record per CDR3 protein. The sample lists fewer than 15,000 distinct CDR3 sequences; around 30% were seen once. Described treatment: approximately 10-day PBMC culture with coronavirus spike peptide pools or control peptides (ViraFEST assay). V was shortened by 3 bases and J by 4 bases, with 15 bases between the two germline ends. Germline V gives CDR1 DFQATT, CDR2 SNEGSKA (reference sequence). The CDR3 extends over 14 amino acids. The chain joins TRBV20-1 to TRBJ1-2; D is unclear. Material for sequencing was cultured CD4+ T cells from blood. The TCR was taken from a human donor with COVID-19. CDR3 residues: CSASKSGLGYGYTF. In DNA form, the CDR3 reads TGCAGTGCTAGTAAATCGGGGTTGGGCTATGGCTACACCTTC.